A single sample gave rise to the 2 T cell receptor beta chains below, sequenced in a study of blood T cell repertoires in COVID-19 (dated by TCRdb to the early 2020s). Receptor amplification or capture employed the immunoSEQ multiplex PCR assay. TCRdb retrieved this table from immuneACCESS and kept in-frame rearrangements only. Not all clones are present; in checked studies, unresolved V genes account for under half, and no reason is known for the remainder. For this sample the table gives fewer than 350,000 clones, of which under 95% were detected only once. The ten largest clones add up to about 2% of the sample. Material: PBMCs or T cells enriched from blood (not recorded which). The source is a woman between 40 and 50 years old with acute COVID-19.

The CDR3 loop reads CATSNGRGGTDTQYF. The CDR3 DNA reads as TGTGCCACCAGCAATGGGAGGGGCGGCACAGATACGCAGTATTTT. V usage is TRBV15 and J usage is TRBJ2-3; 7 positions agree with TRBD2. The V segment lost 4 bases and the J segment 1 base; nucleotides outside the gene matches: 5. The germline CDR1 and CDR2 sequences are LNHNV and YYDKDF (reference sequence). This CDR3 has 15 amino acids.

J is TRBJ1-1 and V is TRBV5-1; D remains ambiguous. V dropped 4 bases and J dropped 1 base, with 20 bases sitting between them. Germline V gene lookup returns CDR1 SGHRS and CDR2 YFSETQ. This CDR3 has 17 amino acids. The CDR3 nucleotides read TGCGCCAGCAGCCCGGGGTATCTGCGACATTCGAACACTGAAGCTTTCTTT. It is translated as CASSPGYLRHSNTEAFF.